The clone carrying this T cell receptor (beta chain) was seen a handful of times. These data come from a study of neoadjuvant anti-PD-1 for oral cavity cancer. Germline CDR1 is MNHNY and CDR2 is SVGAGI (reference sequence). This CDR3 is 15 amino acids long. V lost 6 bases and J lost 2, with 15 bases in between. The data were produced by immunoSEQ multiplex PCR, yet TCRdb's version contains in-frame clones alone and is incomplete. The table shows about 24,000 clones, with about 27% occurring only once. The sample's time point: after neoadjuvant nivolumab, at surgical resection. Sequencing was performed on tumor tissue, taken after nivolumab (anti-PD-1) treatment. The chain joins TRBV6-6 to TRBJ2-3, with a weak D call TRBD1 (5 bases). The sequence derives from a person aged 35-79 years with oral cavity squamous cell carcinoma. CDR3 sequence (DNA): TGTGCCAGCAGATATGGCCAGGGCCCCACAGATACGCAGTATTTT. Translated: CASRYGQGPTDTQYF.